The 24 T cell receptor beta chains below come from one sample, sequenced in a study of blood T cell repertoires in COVID-19. The repertoire was sequenced with immunoSEQ multiplex PCR; TCRdb's copy has only in-frame clones and lacks some. The sample shows fewer than 150,000 clones, approximately 87% of them seen only once. What was sequenced was peripheral blood. The source of these receptors is a woman aged 40 to 50 with acute or convalescent COVID-19.

V gene TRBV27 combines with J gene TRBJ1-1; the match to TRBD1 covers 8 bases. J gave up 2 bases and V 8 bases, and 4 bases lay outside the gene matches. This CDR3 comprises 13 residues. Germline assignment: CDR1 MNHEY and CDR2 SMNVEV (reference sequence). CDR3 protein: CASSGQGNTEAFF. The CDR3 nucleotides read TGTGCCAGCTCCGGACAGGGCAACACTGAAGCTTTCTTT.

This clone was counted a few times. This chain connects TRBV9 to TRBJ2-1; D might be TRBD2 (6 bases). CDR1 and CDR2 (germline): SGDLS, YYNGEE. This CDR3 is built from 14 residues. Between the trimmed V and J ends, which lost 3 bases and 4 bases, there was a span of 11 bases. CDR3 protein: CASSAGGLYNEQFF. The CDR3 coding sequence is TGTGCCAGCAGCGCCGGGGGATTATACAATGAGCAGTTCTTC.

The CDR3 DNA follows: TGTGCCAGCAGCCAAGCCGGGGAGAATTATGGCTACACCTTC. It is translated as CASSQAGENYGYTF. The chain couples TRBV3-1 (or the pseudogene TRBV3-2) to TRBJ1-2; D unresolved. V dropped 1 base and J dropped 5 bases, with 11 bases sitting between them. This CDR3 comprises 14 residues. Germline V CDR1 and CDR2: LGHDT, YNNKEL (reference sequence).

V gene TRBV14 combines with J gene TRBJ1-3, with no clear D. V was clipped by 0 bases and J by 0 bases, with 12 bases between them. This CDR3 contains 17 residues. Germline V CDR1 and CDR2: SGHDN, FVKESK. The chain's CDR3 is CASSQDATLGSGNTIYF. In DNA form, the CDR3 reads TGTGCCAGCAGCCAAGATGCGACTTTGGGCTCTGGAAACACCATATATTTT.

In nucleotides, the CDR3 is TGCAGCGTGCAATATCTGGGACAGGGACCAGATACGCAGTATTTT. Translating it yields CSVQYLGQGPDTQYF. The V call is TRBV29-1, the J call TRBJ2-3; 9 nucleotides match TRBD1. V lost 6 bases to trimming and J lost 4 bases; unmatched junction nucleotides: 11. From germline, CDR1 is SQVTM and CDR2 ANQGSEA. The CDR3 runs 15 residues.

This chain links TRBV20-1 with TRBJ1-6; D may be TRBD1 (6 bases). CDR3 length equals 11 residues. Germline values: CDR1 DFQATT, CDR2 SNEGSKA (reference sequence). Trimming left V 5 bases short and J 18 bases short, with 17 bases between. The CDR3 DNA reads TGCAGTGCTTTTCTCCGGGACATGGGCCACTTT. It yields the protein CSAFLRDMGHF.

This sequence joins TRBV6-6 and TRBJ2-7, with D uncertain. V was trimmed by 5 bases and J by 0 bases, leaving 8 bases between them. Germline CDR1 is MNHNY and CDR2 is SVGAGI (reference sequence). The CDR3 is 13 amino acids. DNA for the CDR3: TGTGCCAGCAGTGATAACAACTCCTACGAGCAGTACTTC. Protein product: CASSDNNSYEQYF.

The V call is TRBV6-1, the J call TRBJ1-1; D possibly corresponds to TRBD1 (5 bases). There are 16 residues in the CDR3. Germline values: CDR1 MNHNS, CDR2 SASEGT. Trimming pared 4 bases from V and 4 bases from J, leaving 19 bases between. This CDR3 is CASSVLSRGLVTEAFF. The CDR3 bases are TGTGCCAGCAGTGTTCTCAGCCGGGGGTTAGTCACTGAAGCTTTCTTT.

This chain links TRBV3-1 (or the pseudogene TRBV3-2) with TRBJ2-2; TRBD2 aligns across 10 bases. Per the germline V gene, CDR1 is LGHDT and CDR2 is YNNKEL (reference sequence). The CDR3 totals 17 residues. The V segment lost 1 base and the J segment 3 bases; nucleotides outside the gene matches: 5. In DNA, the CDR3 is TGTGCCAGCAGCCAAGGTAGCGGGGGGCTTGACACCGGGGAGCTGTTTTTT. This sequence encodes CASSQGSGGLDTGELFF.

This chain connects TRBV6-2 or TRBV6-3 to TRBJ1-1, with D unresolved. Looked up from germline, CDR1 is MNHEY and CDR2 is SVGEGT. Between the trimmed V and J ends, which lost 3 bases and 1 base, there was a span of 6 bases. The CDR3 has 13 residues. The CDR3 region is CASSYWANTEAFF. The CDR3 DNA reads as TGTGCCAGCAGTTATTGGGCGAACACTGAAGCTTTCTTT.

The V gene is TRBV6-5, the J gene TRBJ1-1; D remains unclear. From germline, CDR1 is MNHEY and CDR2 SVGAGI. The CDR3 contains 15 residues. Trimming took off 2 bases at V and 1 base at J, with 11 bases between the two ends. CDR3 bases: TGTGCCAGCAGTTACCGACTATCTCCGAACACTGAAGCTTTCTTT. Its protein product is CASSYRLSPNTEAFF.

V usage is TRBV5-1 and J usage is TRBJ1-4; TRBD1 agrees at 9 bases. CDR1 is SGHRS and CDR2 is YFSETQ in the germline V gene. The CDR3 runs to 15 residues. V lost 4 bases to trimming and J lost 6 bases; unmatched junction nucleotides: 7. The CDR3 DNA reads as TGCGCCAGCAGCGAACAGGGGGCTACTTATGAAAAACTGTTTTTT. Translation gives CASSEQGATYEKLFF. Full variable domain (missing parts from reference TRBV5-1 and TRBJ1-4): KAGVTQTPRYLIKTRGQQVTLSCSPISGHRSVSWYQQTPGQGLQFLFEYFSETQRNKGNFPGRFSGRQFSNSRSEMNVSTLELGDSALYLCASSEQGATYEKLFFGSGTQLSVL.

The V and J genes are TRBV27 and TRBJ2-7; 10 bases line up with TRBD1. The CDR3 contains 16 residues. Trimming at V came to 4 bases and at J to 2 bases, leaving 8 bases not matched to a gene. CDR1 and CDR2 (germline): MNHEY, SMNVEV (reference sequence). CDR3 nucleotide sequence: TGTGCCAGCAGTTGGGGAAGGACAGGGGGTGCCTACGAGCAGTACTTC. Its protein is CASSWGRTGGAYEQYF.

Of note for this clone: At one of its ends the junction is not consistent with the germline gene, which may arise from a read error. The rearrangement links TRBV7-7 to TRBJ2-7, with 7 bases identical to TRBD1. The CDR3 extends over 16 amino acids. Per germline, CDR1 SSHAT and CDR2 FNYEAQ (reference sequence). The CDR3 region has the DNA TGTGCTAGCAGCTGCCATAGGGGGACAGACTTCTACGAGCAGTACTTC. As protein: CASSCHRGTDFYEQYF.

The V gene is TRBV29-1, the J gene TRBJ2-1, with TRBD2 matching over 8 bases. Trimming removed 6 bases from V and 7 bases from J; junction bases left unmatched: 11. Germline CDR1 and CDR2: SQVTM and ANQGSEA. CDR3 size: 14 residues. CDR3 in DNA: TGCAGCGTAGTGGGACTAGGGTCAGGAAATGAGCAGTTCTTC. The encoded protein is CSVVGLGSGNEQFF.

This chain joins TRBV5-1 and TRBJ2-2; 8 bases map to TRBD1. From germline, CDR1 is SGHRS and CDR2 YFSETQ. The CDR3 loop spans 15 amino acids. J gave up 3 bases and V 4 bases, and 5 bases lay outside the gene matches. The CDR3, as DNA: TGCGCCAGCAGCCAAGACAGGGGTCACACCGGGGAGCTGTTTTTT. Translating it yields CASSQDRGHTGELFF.

The count of this clone is one. V and J are TRBV7-9 and TRBJ1-4; 8 bases are shared with TRBD1. Germline loops: CDR1 SEHNR, CDR2 FQNEAQ (reference sequence). The junction had 5 bases not matched to a gene; V was cut back by 4 bases and J by 4 bases. There are 15 residues in the CDR3. The CDR3 nucleotides are TGTGCCAGCAGCTCAGGGGGCGGGGGTAATGAAAAACTGTTTTTT. Its protein product is CASSSGGGGNEKLFF.

CDR3 bases: TGTGCCAGCAGTTACCAGGCGGAGGCCTACAATGAGCAGTTCTTC. The encoded protein is CASSYQAEAYNEQFF. The chain combines TRBV6-2 or TRBV6-3 with TRBJ2-1; the D gene is possibly TRBD2 (5 bases). The CDR3 runs 15 residues. Germline V gene sequence: CDR1 MNHEY, CDR2 SVGEGT. The V and J ends lost 2 bases and 2 bases respectively, with 10 bases between them.

Only a few counts were recorded for this clone. The V gene is TRBV19, the J gene TRBJ1-6; D might be TRBD1 (6 bases). V shed 6 bases and J shed 4 bases, with 7 bases lying between them. Looked up from germline, CDR1 is LNHDA and CDR2 is SQIVND (reference sequence). The CDR3 sequence is 13 residues long. The CDR3 DNA reads TGTGCCAGTAGAGGGGGATATAATTCACCCCTCCACTTT. Its translation is CASRGGYNSPLHF.

The chain recombines TRBV30 with TRBJ2-7; D may be TRBD1 (5 bases). Germline-derived CDR1 and CDR2 are GTSNPN and SVGIG (reference sequence). The CDR3 runs 14 residues. The germline V and J ends were trimmed by 3 bases and 6 bases, with 18 bases remaining between them. The CDR3 is CAWSATDNRPEQYF. Here the CDR3 DNA reads TGTGCCTGGAGCGCTACGGACAATCGTCCCGAGCAGTACTTC.

This clone showed up just once. The chain carries TRBV20-1 and TRBJ1-2, with D tentatively TRBD1 (6 bases). Germline assignment: CDR1 DFQATT and CDR2 SNEGSKA (reference sequence). This CDR3 has 11 residues. Trimming removed 8 bases from V and 6 bases from J, with 13 bases in between. The CDR3 here is CSPKYRDGYTF. The CDR3 DNA follows: TGCAGTCCAAAGTACAGGGATGGCTACACCTTC.

The chain has TRBV28 and TRBJ1-2, with unresolved D. V was clipped by 5 bases and J by 6 bases, with 16 bases between them. Germline V lookup: CDR1 MDHEN, CDR2 SYDVKM. This CDR3 region has 14 residues. The CDR3 protein is CASSQSRGLNGYTF. DNA of the CDR3: TGTGCCAGCAGTCAAAGTCGAGGGCTGAATGGCTACACCTTC.

This clone occurred once. This chain joins TRBV11-2 and TRBJ1-2; a weak D match, TRBD1 (5 bases). V gave up 5 bases and J gave up 4 bases, with 11 bases separating them. The CDR3 runs to 13 residues. The germline V gene encodes CDR1 SGHAT and CDR2 FQNNGV. This chain's CDR3 is CASSPGGIYGYTF. The CDR3 DNA sequence: TGTGCCAGCAGCCCTGGGGGGATCTATGGCTACACCTTC.

The V and J genes are TRBV10-3 and TRBJ1-2; 8 bases agree with TRBD1. The CDR3 has 13 residues. Germline V lookup: CDR1 ENHRY, CDR2 SYGVKD. V dropped 10 bases and J dropped 4; count of bases not matched to a gene: 8. The CDR3 DNA follows: TGTGCCACCAGGACAGGGTTGGGCTATGGCTACACCTTC. It encodes CATRTGLGYGYTF.